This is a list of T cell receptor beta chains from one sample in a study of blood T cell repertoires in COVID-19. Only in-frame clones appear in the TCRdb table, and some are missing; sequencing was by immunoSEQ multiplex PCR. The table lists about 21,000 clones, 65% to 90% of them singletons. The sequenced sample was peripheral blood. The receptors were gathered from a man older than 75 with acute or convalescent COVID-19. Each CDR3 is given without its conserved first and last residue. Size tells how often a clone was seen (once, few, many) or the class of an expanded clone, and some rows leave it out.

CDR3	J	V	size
AWSVGVGRSGSSEF	TRBJ2-1	TRBV30	-
ASRGTGEAYEQY	TRBJ2-7	TRBV28	-
ATSGGSANEKLF	TRBJ1-4	TRBV24-1	-
ATSRELAKVDEQF	TRBJ2-1	TRBV15	-
ASAQYNEQF	TRBJ2-1	TRBV12-5	-
ASSLLGTGDYGYT	TRBJ1-2	TRBV28	-
ASTPRWRYTQETQY	TRBJ2-5	TRBV19	-
ASRDSDRNTEAF	TRBJ1-1	TRBV6-4	once
ASSPLGAGGSPLH	TRBJ1-6	TRBV3-1/TRBV3-2	-
ASSRHNSPLH	TRBJ1-6	TRBV25-1	-
ASSQGQRGGKETQY	TRBJ2-5	TRBV4-1	-
ASSYLLKENYGYT	TRBJ1-2	TRBV6-2/TRBV6-3	-
ASSLPRPFDSFAPYEQY	TRBJ2-7	TRBV5-4	-
ASSQDRVPTKQF	TRBJ2-1	TRBV4-1	-
ASSQERDQPQH	TRBJ1-5	TRBV14	few
ASSLLDTQY	TRBJ2-3	TRBV7-8	-
ASSLELHGLSTDTQY	TRBJ2-3	TRBV7-2	-
ASSLMTGSYGYT	TRBJ1-2	TRBV5-1	-
ASRKTQGPYSPLH	TRBJ1-6	TRBV28	-
ASRKQGPTDTQY	TRBJ2-3	TRBV5-1	-
ASSGGQGSNSPLH	TRBJ1-6	TRBV18	few
ASSYGAGTSGAFYEQY	TRBJ2-7	TRBV6-7	-
ASNSQGVDTEAF	TRBJ1-1	TRBV2	-
ASSQKGAGTGQETQY	TRBJ2-5	TRBV4-1	-
ASSQDGDSLPGYT	TRBJ1-2	TRBV3-1/TRBV3-2	-
ASILQGECTEAF	TRBJ1-1	TRBV3-1/TRBV3-2	-
ASSPRLGQIGNTIY	TRBJ1-3	TRBV9	-
ASKTSAGAGNTIY	TRBJ1-3	TRBV7-2	-
ASSLAPGMNTEAF	TRBJ1-1	TRBV7-2	-
ASRRDGRDKQY	TRBJ2-7	TRBV6-5	-
ASSGTGLVGYT	TRBJ1-2	TRBV7-3	-
ATSNTGELF	TRBJ2-2	TRBV2	-